The next 4 T cell receptor beta chains were all read from a single sample in a study of blood T cell repertoires in COVID-19. Assay: immunoSEQ multiplex PCR; the TCRdb copy retains only in-frame clones and omits some. Here the sample spans roughly 79,000 clones, roughly 84% being singletons. The specimen sequenced was peripheral blood. Receptor source: a man between 45 and 60 years old with acute or convalescent COVID-19.

The rearrangement uses TRBV3-1 (or the pseudogene TRBV3-2) and TRBJ2-2, with 7 bases identical to TRBD1. Germline V gives CDR1 LGHDT, CDR2 YNNKEL (reference sequence). The CDR3 is 17 amino acids. With V trimmed by 0 bases and J by 6 bases, 10 bases remained unmatched. The CDR3 DNA is TGTGCCAGCAGCCAAGATCATGACAGGGCAATTCCCGGGGAGCTGTTTTTT. This codes for CASSQDHDRAIPGELFF.

The chain recombines TRBV19 with TRBJ1-4; unclear D gene. Germline assignment: CDR1 LNHDA and CDR2 SQIVND (reference sequence). The CDR3 is 11 amino acids. With 9 bases removed from V and 7 bases from J, the gap between germline ends came to 9 bases. CDR3 protein: CASLRGEKLFF. The CDR3 nucleotides read TGTGCCAGCCTCCGGGGTGAAAAACTGTTTTTT.

The chain links TRBV30 to TRBJ2-1; 10 positions match TRBD2. The CDR3 covers 14 residues. V was clipped by 4 bases and J by 8 bases; unmatched bases: 8. The V gene's germline CDR1 is GTSNPN and CDR2 SVGIG (reference sequence). CDR3 residues: CAWNPGTSVDEQFF. The CDR3 region has the DNA TGTGCCTGGAACCCGGGGACTAGCGTGGATGAGCAGTTCTTC.

The J gene is TRBJ1-1, the V gene TRBV6-5; 10 bases line up with TRBD1. V shed 7 bases, J shed 6 bases, and the junction held 8 bases outside the gene matches. The CDR3 covers 14 residues. Germline CDR1 is MNHEY and CDR2 is SVGAGI. This chain's CDR3 is CASIQSGTGAEAFF. The CDR3 nucleotides read TGTGCCAGCATCCAGTCCGGGACAGGGGCTGAAGCTTTCTTT.